The 17 T cell receptor beta chains in this list originate from one sample, sequenced in a study of beta chain features in type 1 diabetes (dated by TCRdb to 2016 to 2019). The library was built by means of the immunoSEQ multiplex PCR assay. All of the isolated RNA was reverse transcribed with the High Capacity cDNA Reverse Transcription Kit, so expressed TCRB transcripts were sequenced. TCRdb limited this immuneACCESS table to in-frame rearrangements with V and J called. A share of clones is missing; checked studies link under half to unresolved V genes, and the rest is unexplained. The sample table holds almost 350,000 clones, of which roughly a fifth were seen once. The top ten clones comprise 0.044% of the sample. The sequenced sample was naive CD4+ T cells from blood. The sample's cell subset or site, from its label and the paper: true naive CD4+ T cells. The origin of the receptors is a woman aged 18-30 years in good health.

This clone was counted between two and nine times. This sequence joins TRBV7-9 and TRBJ2-5; D gene uncertain. The germline V and J ends were trimmed by 3 bases and 2 bases, with 10 bases remaining between them. Germline values: CDR1 SEHNR, CDR2 FQNEAQ (reference sequence). This CDR3 is built from 14 residues. The CDR3, as DNA: TGTGCCAGCAGCTTTGGGCAGCCACAAGAGACCCAGTACTTC. It is translated as CASSFGQPQETQYF.

This clone has more than one count but fewer than ten. The rearrangement uses TRBV6-6 and TRBJ2-7, with 9 bases fitting TRBD2. Germline CDR1 MNHNY, CDR2 SVGAGI (reference sequence). Losses at the gene ends were 2 bases for V and 4 bases for J; bases not matched to a gene: 6. The CDR3 has 15 amino acids. The CDR3 sequence: CASSYQSSGMYEQYF. Written as DNA, the CDR3 is TGTGCCAGCAGTTACCAGTCTAGCGGGATGTACGAGCAGTACTTC.

The rearrangement joins TRBV23-1 to TRBJ1-4; D is unresolved. TRBV23-1 is labeled an ORF, and its function is uncertain. Trimming shortened V by 3 bases and J by 5 bases, and 13 bases separated the two germline ends. CDR3 length equals 15 residues. The CDR3 spells CASSHPDTFNEKLFF. DNA for the CDR3: TGCGCCAGCAGTCACCCCGACACTTTCAATGAAAAACTGTTTTTT.

Only a few counts were recorded for this clone. The V call is TRBV2, the J call TRBJ2-7, with 11 bases matching TRBD1. The V gene end was trimmed by 6 bases and the J gene end by 5 bases; junction bases not matched to a gene: 9. This CDR3 region has 15 residues. Germline CDR1 reads SNHLY; CDR2 reads FYNNEI. CDR3 DNA: TGTGCCAGCAGCCCCGGGGGACAGGGGGGGGACGAGCAGTACTTC. It is translated as CASSPGGQGGDEQYF.

This clone showed up just a few times. This chain uses TRBV5-1 with TRBJ2-3, with TRBD2 identical over 9 bases. CDR3 length: 16 residues. CDR1 and CDR2 from the germline V gene are SGHRS and YFSETQ. V lost 8 bases, J lost 5 bases, and 15 bases stayed unmatched. The CDR3, as DNA: TGCGCCAGTCGCTCGGGGGCTAGCGGGGAAGTAGATACGCAGTATTTT. It translates to CASRSGASGEVDTQYF.

There are a few counts of this clone. V and J are TRBV9 and TRBJ2-7; 12 bases fit TRBD2. The V gene's germline CDR1 is SGDLS and CDR2 YYNGEE. This CDR3 has 16 residues. V lost 2 bases to trimming and J lost 5 bases; unmatched junction nucleotides: 8. The CDR3 coding sequence is TGTGCCAGCAGCGTGCAACCGACTAGCGGGAGTGACGAGCAGTACTTC. It is translated as CASSVQPTSGSDEQYF.

The chain joins TRBV5-1 to TRBJ2-1, with D unclear. Germline-derived CDR1 and CDR2 are SGHRS and YFSETQ. V was pared by 1 base and J by 1 base, with 12 bases between. The CDR3 length is 16 residues. The CDR3 DNA follows: TGCGCCAGCAGCTTGATAGGTGGCGGATCCTACAATGAGCAGTTCTTC. This encodes CASSLIGGGSYNEQFF.

The V and J genes are TRBV9 and TRBJ2-7; 7 nucleotides match TRBD1. CDR1 and CDR2 (germline): SGDLS, YYNGEE. Trimming took 6 bases from V and 2 from J; bases not matched to a gene: 11. This CDR3 is 15 amino acids long. In DNA, the CDR3 is TGTGCCAGCATACCGAGGGGGCCGGCCCCCTACGAGCAGTACTTC. As protein: CASIPRGPAPYEQYF. The full variable domain, with the rest looked up from reference TRBV9 and TRBJ2-7, is DSGVTQTPKHLITATGQRVTLRCSPRSGDLSVYWYQQSLDQGLQFLIQYYNGEERAKGNILERFSAQQFPDLHSELNLSSLELGDSALYFCASIPRGPAPYEQYFGPGTRLTVT.

This clone was counted only a few times. The genes are TRBV23-1 and TRBJ2-7, with D possibly being TRBD1 (6 bases). TRBV23-1 is labeled an ORF, and its function is uncertain. CDR3 size: 14 residues. Between the trimmed V and J ends, which lost 2 bases and 2 bases, there was a span of 10 bases. DNA for the CDR3: TGCGCCAGCAGTCAACAATACAGGGCCTACGAGCAGTACTTC. Protein sequence: CASSQQYRAYEQYF.

This clone was counted a few times. The CDR3 nucleotides read TGCGCCTCAGATAGCAATCAGCCCCAGCATTTT. This codes for CASDSNQPQHF. The chain couples TRBV4-1 to TRBJ1-5; D ambiguous. CDR3 size: 11 residues. The germline V gene encodes CDR1 MGHRA and CDR2 YSYEKL. Trimming took 11 bases from V and 0 from J, leaving 5 bases between them.

J is TRBJ1-1 and V is TRBV5-1, with unresolved D. Germline values: CDR1 SGHRS, CDR2 YFSETQ. CDR3 length: 15 residues. With 3 bases removed from V and 1 base from J, the gap between germline ends came to 13 bases. The CDR3 DNA reads TGCGCCAGCAGCTCCGGGGTGGCTGGGAACACTGAAGCTTTCTTT. Its translation is CASSSGVAGNTEAFF.

This sequence joins TRBV9 and TRBJ2-2; 8 positions match TRBD2. Losses at the gene ends were 4 bases for V and 4 bases for J; bases not matched to a gene: 3. The germline CDR1 and CDR2 sequences are SGDLS and YYNGEE. The CDR3 sequence is 14 residues long. CDR3 amino acids: CASSTSGFTGELFF. The CDR3 coding sequence is TGTGCCAGCAGCACTAGCGGATTCACCGGGGAGCTGTTTTTT.

With regard to this clone: This CDR3 is also generated by other DNA sequences in the sample. This chain uses TRBV5-1 with TRBJ2-3; D is unresolved. CDR1 is SGHRS and CDR2 is YFSETQ in the germline V gene. With 0 bases removed from V and 1 base from J, the gap between germline ends came to 6 bases. The CDR3 totals 14 residues. The CDR3 DNA reads as TGCGCCAGCAGCTTGGCCGGTGGCACAGATACGCAGTATTTT. Its protein is CASSLAGGTDTQYF.

This clone occurred a few times. The chain recombines TRBV30 with TRBJ1-2; D unresolved. From germline, CDR1 is GTSNPN and CDR2 SVGIG (reference sequence). V shed 3 bases and J shed 4 bases, with 18 bases lying between them. This CDR3 has 15 residues. DNA of the CDR3: TGTGCCTGGAGGGCCTCCAGTCGTTTGCTCTATGGCTACACCTTC. This gives the protein CAWRASSRLLYGYTF.

The chain has TRBV30 and TRBJ2-5, with 8 bases fitting TRBD1. The CDR3 totals 14 residues. Germline V CDR1 and CDR2: GTSNPN, SVGIG (reference sequence). The V segment lost 2 bases and the J segment 4 bases; nucleotides outside the gene matches: 6. The CDR3 DNA sequence: TGTGCCTGGAGTTCCCCCGGGACAGGAGAGACCCAGTACTTC. It codes for CAWSSPGTGETQYF.

The chain uses TRBV7-8 and TRBJ1-5; weak D call: TRBD1 (6 bases). The CDR3 extends over 15 amino acids. Germline CDR1 is SGHVS and CDR2 is FQNEAQ. V was clipped by 2 bases and J by 1 base, with 9 bases between them. The CDR3 loop reads CASSLSGTSNQPQHF. The CDR3, as DNA: TGTGCCAGCAGCTTATCCGGGACAAGCAATCAGCCCCAGCATTTT.

The chain is built from TRBV30 and TRBJ2-7; 8 bases fit TRBD2. V shed 3 bases, J shed 3 bases, and the junction held 7 bases outside the gene matches. The length of the CDR3 is 14 residues. Per germline, CDR1 GTSNPN and CDR2 SVGIG (reference sequence). The CDR3: CAWREIGGVYEQYF. The CDR3 DNA sequence: TGTGCCTGGAGAGAGATCGGGGGGGTCTACGAGCAGTACTTC.